This TCR beta chain was obtained from a study of memory CD4+ T cells and cytomegalovirus serostatus. Study background: This sample comes from healthy Belgian adults, 9 CMV seropositive, 24 seronegative.

General observations from the study: Median bootstrapped AUC for CMV status was roughly 0.95 originally, approximately 0.93 US-trained. About 40% of the roughly 150 known CMV-associated TCRbeta sequences appeared in CD4+ memory.

Regarding this clone: What it recognizes is unknown.

Generated by immunoSEQ multiplex PCR, the TCRdb table keeps only in-frame clones and is missing some. Among approximately 50,000 clones, 70% to 75% were seen once, and the ten largest hold roughly 2.7%. Single viable CD3+CD4+CD8-CD45RO+ cells were sorted as the memory CD4+ T cells. Serostatus was set by detecting CMV pp150, pp28, p38, p52 IgG. Per germline, CDR1 SGHNT and CDR2 YENEEA. V lost 3 bases, J lost 5 bases, and 7 bases stayed unmatched. This CDR3 has 15 residues. The clonotype originates from an adult in good health and CMV-seropositive. The V gene is TRBV11-3, the J gene TRBJ2-5, with 9 bases aligning to TRBD2. The material sequenced was memory CD4+ T cells from blood. The CDR3 spells CASSLSSGSTETQYF. CDR3 nucleotides: TGTGCCAGCAGCTTGAGTAGCGGGAGCACTGAGACCCAGTACTTC.